This TCR beta chain is drawn from a study of siplizumab effects on memory and regulatory T cells. This table comes from immunoSEQ multiplex PCR, and its TCRdb copy is limited to in-frame clones, with some not included. In the table there are about 52,000 clones, under 98% of which are singletons. Whole-study results and caveats: The alloresponse seemed to draw substantially on naive T cells, which appeared more diverse than memory cells.

About this clone: Its antigen is still unknown. The sample holds other DNA sequences that translate to the same CDR3.

This CDR3 has 14 residues. Germline V gene data show CDR1 as GTSNPN and CDR2 as SVGIG (reference sequence). Between the trimmed V and J ends, which lost 4 bases and 0 bases, there was a span of 12 bases. Specimen: naive CD4+ T cells sorted from blood. The chain joins TRBV30 to TRBJ1-1; the D is unclear. The clonotype originates from a human donor in good health. As DNA, the CDR3 is TGTGCCTGGACCCGGCGGCTCATGAACACTGAAGCTTTCTTT. Its translation is CAWTRRLMNTEAFF.